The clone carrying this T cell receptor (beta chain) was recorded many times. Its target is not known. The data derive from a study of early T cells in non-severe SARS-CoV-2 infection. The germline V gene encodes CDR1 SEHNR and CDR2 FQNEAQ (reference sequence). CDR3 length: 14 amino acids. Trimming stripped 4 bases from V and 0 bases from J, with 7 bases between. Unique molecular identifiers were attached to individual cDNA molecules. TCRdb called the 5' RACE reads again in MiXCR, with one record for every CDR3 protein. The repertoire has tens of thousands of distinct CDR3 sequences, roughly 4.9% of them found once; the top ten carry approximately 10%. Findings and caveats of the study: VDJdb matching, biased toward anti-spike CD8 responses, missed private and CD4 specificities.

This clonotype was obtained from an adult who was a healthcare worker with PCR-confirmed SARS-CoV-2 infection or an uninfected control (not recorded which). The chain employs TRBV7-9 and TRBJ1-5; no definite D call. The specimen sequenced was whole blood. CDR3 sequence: CASSSFYSNQPQHF. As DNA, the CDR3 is TGTGCCAGCAGCTCATTTTATAGCAATCAGCCCCAGCATTTT.